The 5 T cell receptor beta chains listed next were all sequenced from one sample in a study of neurological immune-mediated disorders. TCRdb independently ran MiXCR on the 5' RACE reads; one entry per CDR3 protein. Among roughly 36,000 distinct CDR3 sequences listed, about 3.3% were seen once. As to time point: longitudinal time-point 1 (baseline). Sequencing used PBMCs. These receptors came from a woman aged 55-70 years with multiple sclerosis.

The V gene is TRBV19, the J gene TRBJ1-1, with D possibly being TRBD1 (5 bases). Germline assignment: CDR1 LNHDA and CDR2 SQIVND (reference sequence). With 3 bases removed from V and 5 bases from J, the gap between germline ends came to 10 bases. CDR3 length: 13 amino acids. As DNA, the CDR3 is TGTGCCAGTAGTATTTTGGGGGGAACTGAAGCTTTCTTT. Translating it yields CASSILGGTEAFF.

Remarks on this clonotype: A single base separates this from a much larger clone, so it may be a read error. The rearrangement links TRBV7-8 to TRBJ1-2; 9 bases line up with TRBD1. This CDR3 contains 14 residues. CDR1 and CDR2 (germline): SGHVS, FQNEAQ. The V and J ends lost 4 bases and 8 bases, in that order; junction bases with no gene match: 8. DNA for the CDR3: TGTGCCAGCAGCTACCCGTACAGGGGGCAGGGCTACACCTTC. Protein: CASSYPYRGQGYTF. Supplemented by reference TRBV7-8 and TRBJ1-2, the full variable domain reads GAGVSQSPRYKVAKRGQDVALRCDPISGHVSLFWYQQALGQGPEFLTYFQNEAQLDKSGLPSDRFFAERPEGSVSTLKIQRTQQEDSAVYLCASSYPYRGQGYTFGSGTRLTVV.

This clonotype appeared many times. The chain uses TRBV6-5 and TRBJ2-7, with a weak D call TRBD1 (7 bases). Trimming pared 7 bases from V and 2 bases from J, leaving 15 bases between. This CDR3 is 14 amino acids long. Germline-derived CDR1 and CDR2 are MNHEY and SVGAGI. CDR3 amino acids: CASIQTGTPYEQYF. The CDR3 DNA reads as TGTGCCAGCATCCAGACAGGGACTCCCTACGAGCAGTACTTC.

Many counts were recorded for this clonotype. The chain uses TRBV5-1 and TRBJ2-1; TRBD2 matches at 7 bases. The CDR3 is 13 residues long. The V gene end was trimmed by 1 base and the J gene end by 11 bases; junction bases not matched to a gene: 6. Per germline, CDR1 SGHRS and CDR2 YFSETQ. CDR3 amino acids: CASSLRRGFKQFF. The CDR3 coding sequence is TGCGCCAGCAGCTTGAGGCGGGGGTTTAAGCAGTTCTTC.

Many counts were recorded for this clonotype. The chain couples TRBV3-1 to TRBJ1-2, with TRBD1 matching 7 bases. The junction had 10 bases not matched to a gene; V was cut back by 5 bases and J by 10 bases. CDR1 and CDR2 from the germline V gene are LGHDT and YNNKEL (reference sequence). The CDR3 has 13 amino acids. As DNA, the CDR3 is TGTGCCAGCAGCACACCCCGGGACAGTAACTACACCTTC. Amino acids: CASSTPRDSNYTF.